The clone carrying this T cell receptor beta chain has more than one count but fewer than ten. This CDR3 contains 14 residues. Germline-derived CDR1 and CDR2 are MDHEN and SYDVKM. Trimming removed 4 bases from V and 5 bases from J; junction bases left unmatched: 6. The PCR made use of 60 Vbeta and 13 Jbeta primers. Generated by immunoSEQ multiplex PCR, the TCRdb table keeps only in-frame clones and is missing some. The sample holds roughly 100,000 clones, 60% to 75% seen once. The record originates from a study of cytomegalovirus exposure and HLA in healthy donors. The source of this sequence is a male donor in good health and CMV-seropositive. This chain links TRBV28 with TRBJ2-5; 8 bases fit TRBD1. The specimen was PBMCs. This chain's CDR3 is CASSSGQGLETQYF. In nucleotides, the CDR3 is TGTGCCAGCAGTTCCGGACAGGGCCTGGAGACCCAGTACTTC.